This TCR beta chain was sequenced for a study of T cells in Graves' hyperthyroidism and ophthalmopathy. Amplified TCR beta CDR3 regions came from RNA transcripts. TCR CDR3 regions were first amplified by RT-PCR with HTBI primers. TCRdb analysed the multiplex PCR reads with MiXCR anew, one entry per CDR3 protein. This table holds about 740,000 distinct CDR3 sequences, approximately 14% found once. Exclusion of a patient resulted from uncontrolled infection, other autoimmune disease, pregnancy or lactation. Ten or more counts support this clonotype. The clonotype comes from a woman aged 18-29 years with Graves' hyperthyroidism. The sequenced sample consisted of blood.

This chain's CDR3 is CAWTGRTQYNEQFF. The CDR3 DNA reads TGTGCCTGGACGGGGCGGACTCAATACAATGAGCAGTTCTTC. J is TRBJ2-1 and V is TRBV30; possibly TRBD1 or TRBD2 for D (5 bases each). CDR1 GTSNPN and CDR2 SVGIG come from the germline V gene (reference sequence). The V end lost 4 bases, the J end lost 4 bases, and 14 bases lay between the germline ends. This CDR3 has 14 residues. The full variable domain, its missing parts supplied by reference TRBV30 and TRBJ2-1, is SQTIHQWPATLVQPVGSPLSLECTVEGTSNPNLYWYRQAAGRGLQLLFYSVGIGQISSEVPQNLSASRPQDRQFILSSKKLLLSDSGFYLCAWTGRTQYNEQFFGPGTRLTVL.